The T cell receptor (beta chain) described here comes from a study of blood T cell repertoires in COVID-19. The overall study: The study drew acute and convalescent COVID-19 samples from the United States, Italy and Spain.

Cohort assignment relied on participant-reported clinical history. In Cohort 3, a recovered donor had either two negative PCRs, clearance, or symptom resolution. The assay was immunoSEQ multiplex PCR, and TCRdb's table has in-frame clones only and misses some. Of about 160,000 clones in the sample, roughly 80% were seen once. Germline V gene sequence: CDR1 MNHEY, CDR2 SVGAGI. This CDR3 spans 12 amino acids. Trimming took off 6 bases at V and 7 bases at J, with 10 bases between the two ends. The TCR comes from a woman aged 45-60 years who had recovered from COVID-19. The chain combines TRBV6-5 with TRBJ1-5, with D perhaps matching TRBD1 (6 bases). The material sequenced was PBMCs or T cells enriched from blood (not recorded which). Here the CDR3 reads CASSTGIQPQHF. For the CDR3, the DNA is TGTGCCAGCAGCACAGGGATACAGCCCCAGCATTTT.